This TCR beta chain was identified during a study of response to subunit inactivated influenza vaccine. Study-wide findings and caveats: Researchers suggested that each seasonal influenza vaccination recruits few new T cells.

Each CDR3 protein is one row after TCRdb ran MiXCR on the RT-PCR reads. The sample has around 530,000 distinct CDR3 sequences, more than 15% seen once; the top ten hold around 3%. This clonotype occurred many times. The antigen is not known. The TCR was taken from a man aged 45-69 years who received an inactivated influenza vaccine. This specimen consisted of CD4+ T cells sorted from PBMCs, obtained about 24 months after vaccination.

This CDR3 reads CSATSGRGLYEQYF. The CDR3 nucleotides read TGCAGTGCTACCTCGGGGCGGGGGTTATACGAGCAGTACTTC. The chain is built from TRBV20-1 and TRBJ2-7, with 7 positions matching TRBD2. Trimming cost V 4 bases and J 4 bases; bases outside gene matches: 10. Germline CDR1 DFQATT, CDR2 SNEGSKA (reference sequence). The CDR3 runs 14 residues.